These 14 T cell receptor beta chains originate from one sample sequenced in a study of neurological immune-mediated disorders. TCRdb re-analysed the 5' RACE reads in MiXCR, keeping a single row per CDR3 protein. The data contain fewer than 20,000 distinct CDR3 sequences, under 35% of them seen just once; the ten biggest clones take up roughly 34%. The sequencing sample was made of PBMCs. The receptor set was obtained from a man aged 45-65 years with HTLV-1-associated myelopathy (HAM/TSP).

The CDR3 sequence: CASVGGARSFF. The CDR3, as DNA: TGTGCCAGCGTCGGGGGGGCCCGGTCGTTCTTC. The chain is built from TRBV13 and TRBJ2-1, with 8 bases fitting TRBD2. V gave up 8 bases and J gave up 15 bases; unmatched junction bases: 9. This CDR3 has 11 residues. CDR1 is PRHDT, CDR2 FYEKMQ, per germline (reference sequence). Looking up the rest from reference TRBV13 and TRBJ2-1 gives the full variable domain: AAGVIQSPRHLIKEKRETATLKCYPIPRHDTVYWYQQGPGQDPQFLISFYEKMQSDKGSIPDRFSAQQFSDYHSELNMSSLELGDSALYFCASVGGARSFFGPGTRLTVL.

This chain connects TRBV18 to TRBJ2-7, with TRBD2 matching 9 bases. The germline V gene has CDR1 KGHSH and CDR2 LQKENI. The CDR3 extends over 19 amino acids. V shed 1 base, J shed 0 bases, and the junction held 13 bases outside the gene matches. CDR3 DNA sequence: TGTGCCAGCTCACCACGGGGGACTAGCTGGGCTACGATCTCCTACGAGCAGTACTTC. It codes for CASSPRGTSWATISYEQYF.

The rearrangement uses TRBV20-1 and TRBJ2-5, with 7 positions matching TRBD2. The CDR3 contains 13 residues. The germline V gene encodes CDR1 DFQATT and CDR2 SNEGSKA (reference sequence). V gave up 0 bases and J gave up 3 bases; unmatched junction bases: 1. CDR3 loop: CSARDGREETQYF. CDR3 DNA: TGCAGTGCTAGAGATGGGAGGGAAGAGACCCAGTACTTC.

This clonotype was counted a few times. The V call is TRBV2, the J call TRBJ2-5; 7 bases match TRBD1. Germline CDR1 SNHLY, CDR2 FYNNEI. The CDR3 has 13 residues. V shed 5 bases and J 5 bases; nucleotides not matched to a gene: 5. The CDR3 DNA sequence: TGTGCCAGCAGTTCGACAGGGATGGAGACCCAGTACTTC. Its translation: CASSSTGMETQYF.

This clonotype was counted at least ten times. CDR3 sequence (DNA): TGTGCCAGCAGCCCCGTGGGAGAGCGGGGGATAGATACGCAGTATTTT. As protein: CASSPVGERGIDTQYF. This chain uses TRBV3-1 with TRBJ2-3, with TRBD2 identical over 8 bases. The germline gives CDR1 LGHDT, CDR2 YNNKEL (reference sequence). The CDR3 consists of 16 residues. The trim removed 4 bases at V and 5 bases at J, leaving 11 bases unmatched.

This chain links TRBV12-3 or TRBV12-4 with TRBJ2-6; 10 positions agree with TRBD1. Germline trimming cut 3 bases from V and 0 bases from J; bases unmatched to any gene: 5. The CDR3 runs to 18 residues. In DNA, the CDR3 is TGTGCCAGCAGTTTGTACGGGACAGGGGCCTCTGGGGCCAACGTCCTGACTTTC. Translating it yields CASSLYGTGASGANVLTF.

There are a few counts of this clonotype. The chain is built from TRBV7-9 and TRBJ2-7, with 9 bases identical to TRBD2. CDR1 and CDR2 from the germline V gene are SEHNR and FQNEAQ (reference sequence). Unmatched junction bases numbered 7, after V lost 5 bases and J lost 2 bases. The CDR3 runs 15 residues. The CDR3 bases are TGTGCCAGCAGCCCGCTGGCGGGGGGGCCCTACGAGCAGTACTTC. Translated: CASSPLAGGPYEQYF.

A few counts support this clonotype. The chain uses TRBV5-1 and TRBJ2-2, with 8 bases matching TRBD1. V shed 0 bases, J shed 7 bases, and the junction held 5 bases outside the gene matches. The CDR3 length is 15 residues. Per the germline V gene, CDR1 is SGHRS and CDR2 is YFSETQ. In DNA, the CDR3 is TGCGCCAGCAGCTTGGGACAGGGGAGCGGCGGGGAGCTGTTTTTT. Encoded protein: CASSLGQGSGGELFF.

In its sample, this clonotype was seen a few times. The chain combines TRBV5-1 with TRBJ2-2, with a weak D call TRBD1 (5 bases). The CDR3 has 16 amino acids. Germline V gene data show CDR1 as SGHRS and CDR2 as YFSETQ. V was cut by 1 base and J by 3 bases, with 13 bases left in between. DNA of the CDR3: TGCGCCAGCAGCTTGCTGCCAGGGAAGGACACCGGGGAGCTGTTTTTT. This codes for CASSLLPGKDTGELFF.

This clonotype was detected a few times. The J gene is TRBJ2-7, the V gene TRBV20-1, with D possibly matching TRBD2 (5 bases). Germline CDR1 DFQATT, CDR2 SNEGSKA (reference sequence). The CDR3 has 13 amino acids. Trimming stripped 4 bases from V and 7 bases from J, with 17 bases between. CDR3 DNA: TGCAGTGCTAACCCCGGGCGGGTAGGGGAGCAGTACTTC. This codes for CSANPGRVGEQYF.

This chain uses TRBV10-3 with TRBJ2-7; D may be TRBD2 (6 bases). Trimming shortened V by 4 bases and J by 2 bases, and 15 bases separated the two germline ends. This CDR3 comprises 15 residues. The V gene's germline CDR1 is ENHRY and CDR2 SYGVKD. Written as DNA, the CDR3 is TGTGCCATCAGTGGAGCTAGCGAGGGAACCTACGAGCAGTACTTC. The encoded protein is CAISGASEGTYEQYF.

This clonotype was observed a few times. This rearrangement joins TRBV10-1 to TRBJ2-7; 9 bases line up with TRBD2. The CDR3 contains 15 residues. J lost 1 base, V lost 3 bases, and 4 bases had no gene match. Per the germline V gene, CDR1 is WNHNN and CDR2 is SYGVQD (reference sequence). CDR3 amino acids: CASSEGLARSYEQYF. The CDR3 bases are TGCGCCAGCAGTGAAGGACTAGCGCGTTCCTACGAGCAGTACTTC.

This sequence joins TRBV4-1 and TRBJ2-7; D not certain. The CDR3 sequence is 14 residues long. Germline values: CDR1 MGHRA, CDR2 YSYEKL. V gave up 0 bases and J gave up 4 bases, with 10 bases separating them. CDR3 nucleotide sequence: TGCGCCAGCAGCCAAGACAGGTCGAGGTACGAGCAGTACTTC. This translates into CASSQDRSRYEQYF.

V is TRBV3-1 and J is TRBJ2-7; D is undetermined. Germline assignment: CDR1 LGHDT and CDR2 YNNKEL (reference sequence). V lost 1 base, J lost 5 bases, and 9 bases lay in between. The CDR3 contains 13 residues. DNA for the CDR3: TGTGCCAGCAGCCAAGGAATGAGAGACGAGCAGTACTTC. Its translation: CASSQGMRDEQYF.